The 10 T cell receptor beta chains below were found in one sample sequenced in a study of CD8 T cells in ankylosing spondylitis. Via MiXCR, TCRdb re-called the 5' RACE reads, giving one row per CDR3 protein. In the table there are about 52,000 distinct CDR3 sequences, 6.5% to 9% of which are singletons. The source material was blood, either unsorted or a sorted T cell fraction (not recorded which). Receptors originate from a female donor with ankylosing spondylitis or in good health (not recorded which).

Ten or more counts support this clonotype. The V call is TRBV9, the J call TRBJ2-5; 8 nucleotides match TRBD1. Germline assignment: CDR1 SGDLS and CDR2 YYNGEE. CDR3 length: 15 amino acids. V lost 4 bases to trimming and J lost 2 bases; unmatched junction nucleotides: 7. CDR3 nucleotides: TGTGCCAGCAGCCCGACAGGGGTTCGGCAAGAGACCCAGTACTTC. This translates into CASSPTGVRQETQYF.

Ten or more counts support this clonotype. The chain recombines TRBV3-1 with TRBJ2-6; no reliable D call. Germline CDR1 and CDR2: LGHDT and YNNKEL (reference sequence). CDR3 length: 18 amino acids. Trimming stripped 4 bases from V and 0 bases from J, with 16 bases between. This CDR3 is CASSLGFKQRSGANVLTF. The CDR3, as DNA: TGTGCCAGCAGCCTGGGGTTCAAGCAGCGCTCTGGGGCCAACGTCCTGACTTTC.

J is TRBJ1-1 and V is TRBV5-1; no definite D call. This CDR3 has 16 residues. Trimming left V 1 base short and J 1 base short, with 14 bases between. The V gene's germline CDR1 is SGHRS and CDR2 YFSETQ. DNA for the CDR3: TGCGCCAGCAGCTTGCTGGCCCCCCTCGCGAACACTGAAGCTTTCTTT. It encodes CASSLLAPLANTEAFF.

This clonotype was recorded at least ten times. The V gene is TRBV21-1, the J gene TRBJ2-3; the D segment call TRBD1 is taken from the table without a DNA check. TRBV21-1 is described as a pseudogene. The CDR3 contains 15 residues. The CDR3 nucleotides read TGTGCCAGCAGCAAAGTGGGGCATCGCACAGATACGCAGTATTTT. It codes for CASSKVGHRTDTQYF.

At least ten counts were recorded for this clonotype. The chain carries TRBV28 and TRBJ1-5, with a possible D match to TRBD1 (6 bases). There are 19 residues in the CDR3. The germline V gene has CDR1 MDHEN and CDR2 SYDVKM. The V and J ends lost 6 bases and 5 bases respectively, with 29 bases between them. For the CDR3, the DNA is TGTGCCAGCAGCGGCAACCCTCGACAGGTCCAATTCCCCTATCAGCCCCAGCATTTT. Protein: CASSGNPRQVQFPYQPQHF.

This clonotype was seen repeatedly, ten times or more. The chain carries TRBV5-5 and TRBJ2-3; D unresolved. The germline V and J ends were trimmed by 1 base and 4 bases, with 7 bases remaining between them. The CDR3 is made up of 13 amino acids. Germline V gene lookup returns CDR1 SGHKS and CDR2 YYEKEE (reference sequence). In nucleotides, the CDR3 is TGTGCCAGCAGCTTGAGTGGGCCAGATACGCAGTATTTT. It codes for CASSLSGPDTQYF.

This clonotype was recorded at least ten times. The V gene is TRBV4-2, the J gene TRBJ2-1, with D unclear. The CDR3 has 11 amino acids. Trimming stripped 1 base from V and 10 bases from J, with 5 bases between. CDR1 is LGHNA and CDR2 is YNFKEQ in the germline V gene. CDR3 nucleotides: TGTGCCAGCAGCCAAGCTGGGGAGCAGTTCTTC. Translating it yields CASSQAGEQFF.

This clonotype was detected many times. This chain links TRBV4-3 with TRBJ2-5; 9 bases match TRBD2. V was clipped by 1 base and J by 3 bases; unmatched bases: 3. CDR1 is LGHNA and CDR2 is YSLEER in the germline V gene. The CDR3 has 15 amino acids. The CDR3 nucleotides are TGCGCCAGCAGCCAAGGGACTAGCGCGGAAGAGACCCAGTACTTC. Its translation is CASSQGTSAEETQYF.

This clonotype was recorded many times. V usage is TRBV5-1 and J usage is TRBJ1-2; 8 bases are shared with TRBD1. CDR3 length: 13 amino acids. J was trimmed by 8 bases and V by 2 bases; bases with no gene match: 5. Germline CDR1 reads SGHRS; CDR2 reads YFSETQ. CDR3 residues: CASSFGQGGGYTF. The CDR3 DNA reads as TGCGCCAGCAGCTTCGGACAGGGTGGCGGCTACACCTTC.

V usage is TRBV7-9 and J usage is TRBJ2-7; a weak D match, TRBD2 (5 bases). Trimming left V 4 bases short and J 5 bases short, with 18 bases between. This CDR3 is built from 15 residues. Looked up from germline, CDR1 is SEHNR and CDR2 is FQNEAQ (reference sequence). CDR3 coding DNA: TGTGCCAGCAGCTCTGAAGTTGGACTTCTCAACGAGCAGTACTTC. Residues: CASSSEVGLLNEQYF.